This TCR beta chain derives from a study of T cells in localized non-small cell lung cancer. Broader study findings: Longer overall survival associated with higher blood T cell density; shorter survival with higher adjacent-lung clonality. Sequence data derive from only one tumor region, so heterogeneity remains possible.

In the case of this clone: Its target is unknown.

Assay used: immunoSEQ multiplex PCR; TCRdb lists only in-frame clones, some missing. This repertoire shows about 33,000 clones, under 90% found once; its top ten account for around 4.3%. Germline-derived CDR1 and CDR2 are SGHTA and FQGNSA. Trimming pared 4 bases from V and 4 bases from J, leaving 9 bases between. This CDR3 is built from 13 residues. The input for sequencing was peripheral blood, taken before any cancer treatment. The J gene is TRBJ2-3, the V gene TRBV7-2; D may be TRBD2 (6 bases). The receptor was derived from a man between 35 and 75 years old with stage I lung adenocarcinoma. The CDR3: CASSYGGPDTQYF. As DNA, the CDR3 is TGTGCCAGCAGCTACGGAGGGCCAGATACGCAGTATTTT.